The 8 T cell receptor beta chains below come from one sample, sequenced in a study of shared clonotypes between healthy human individuals. Produced via immunoSEQ multiplex PCR; TCRdb's table is partial and in-frame only. The table has millions of clones, around 94% seen once; the top ten hold about 0.13%. Sequences were obtained from naive CD4+ T cells sorted from blood. Subset: CD45RA+ positively selected. The receptors originated from a man aged 18 to 29 in good health.

This chain joins TRBV5-1 and TRBJ2-5, with a tentative D call TRBD2 (6 bases). The CDR3 extends over 14 amino acids. V lost 0 bases to trimming and J lost 3 bases, with 9 bases between them. Germline CDR1 SGHRS, CDR2 YFSETQ. CDR3 coding DNA: TGCGCCAGCAGCTTGGAGTCGGGGGAAGAGACCCAGTACTTC. Residues: CASSLESGEETQYF.

The chain employs TRBV19 and TRBJ1-1, with TRBD1 as a possible D gene (5 bases). Germline values: CDR1 LNHDA, CDR2 SQIVND (reference sequence). Trimming left V 7 bases short and J 0 bases short, with 21 bases between. This CDR3 is built from 17 residues. The CDR3, as DNA: TGTGCCAGTATTAACACACCGGGACTTCTCATGAACACTGAAGCTTTCTTT. Amino acids: CASINTPGLLMNTEAFF.

The CDR3 is CACDIYYGYTF. CDR3 in DNA: TGTGCCTGTGACATCTACTATGGCTACACCTTC. This chain links TRBV30 with TRBJ1-2; D is unclear. Trimming removed 6 bases at V and 3 bases at J, with 8 bases between. In germline, CDR1 is GTSNPN, CDR2 SVGIG (reference sequence). CDR3 length: 11 amino acids.

This chain's CDR3 is CASSERTEANYGYTF. DNA of the CDR3: TGTGCCAGCAGTGAAAGGACAGAGGCGAACTATGGCTACACCTTC. The chain links TRBV6-1 to TRBJ1-2; perhaps TRBD1 as D (6 bases). The CDR3 runs to 15 residues. V lost 2 bases and J 2 bases, leaving 12 bases between the germline ends. Per the germline V gene, CDR1 is MNHNS and CDR2 is SASEGT.

The CDR3 loop is CASSFRTSAQETQYF. The CDR3 DNA reads TGTGCCAGCAGCTTTAGGACTAGCGCCCAAGAGACCCAGTACTTC. This chain joins TRBV11-2 and TRBJ2-5; 9 bases agree with TRBD2. The CDR3 has 15 amino acids. In germline, CDR1 is SGHAT, CDR2 FQNNGV. Trimming took 3 bases from V and 1 from J; bases not matched to a gene: 3.

This chain joins TRBV19 and TRBJ2-2; D ambiguous. CDR3 size: 12 residues. Per the germline V gene, CDR1 is LNHDA and CDR2 is SQIVND (reference sequence). Trimming cost V 6 bases and J 7 bases, with 9 bases left between them. The CDR3 DNA follows: TGTGCCAGTAGCCCTCTTCTCGGGGAGCTGTTTTTT. As protein: CASSPLLGELFF.

This clone has just one count. The chain employs TRBV7-9 and TRBJ2-7; perhaps TRBD1 as D (6 bases). This CDR3 is 16 amino acids long. V lost 4 bases and J 0 bases, leaving 16 bases between the germline ends. In germline, CDR1 is SEHNR, CDR2 FQNEAQ (reference sequence). The CDR3 coding sequence is TGTGCCAGCAGCTCTAGTCGGGACATAGGCTCCTACGAGCAGTACTTC. It specifies CASSSSRDIGSYEQYF.

The CDR3 DNA follows: TGTGCCAGCAGCCTGAGGACGGTCATGAACACTGAAGCTTTCTTT. This gives the protein CASSLRTVMNTEAFF. The rearrangement joins TRBV5-6 to TRBJ1-1, with D unresolved. V was pared by 4 bases and J by 0 bases, with 13 bases between. The CDR3 consists of 15 residues. Germline V lookup: CDR1 SGHDT, CDR2 YYEEEE. The complete variable domain, with remaining parts taken from reference TRBV5-6 and TRBJ1-1, reads DAGVTQSPTHLIKTRGQQVTLRCSPKSGHDTVSWYQQALGQGPQFIFQYYEEEERQRGNFPDRFSGHQFPNYSSELNVNALLLGDSALYLCASSLRTVMNTEAFFGQGTRLTVV.